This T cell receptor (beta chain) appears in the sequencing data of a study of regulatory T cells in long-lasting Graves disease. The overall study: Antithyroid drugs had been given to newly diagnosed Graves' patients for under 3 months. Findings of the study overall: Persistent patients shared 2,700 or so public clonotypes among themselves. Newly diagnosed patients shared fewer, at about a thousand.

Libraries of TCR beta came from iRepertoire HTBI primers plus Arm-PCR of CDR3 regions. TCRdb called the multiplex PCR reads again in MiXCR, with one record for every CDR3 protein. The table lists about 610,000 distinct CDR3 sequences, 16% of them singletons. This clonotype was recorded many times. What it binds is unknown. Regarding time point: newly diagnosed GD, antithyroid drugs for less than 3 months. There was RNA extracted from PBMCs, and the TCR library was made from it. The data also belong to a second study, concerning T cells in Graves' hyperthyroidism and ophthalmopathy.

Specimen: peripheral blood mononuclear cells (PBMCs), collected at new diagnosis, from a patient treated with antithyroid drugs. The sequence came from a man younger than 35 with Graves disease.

The CDR3 region has the DNA TGTGCCAGCAGTTTACCAGTCCCGGGACTAGCGGGAGGGCCCCATGAGCAGTTCTTC. It codes for CASSLPVPGLAGGPHEQFF. The V gene is TRBV12-3 or TRBV12-4, the J gene TRBJ2-1, with TRBD2 matching over 16 bases. The V and J ends lost 2 bases and 8 bases, in that order; junction bases with no gene match: 12. The CDR3 sequence is 19 residues long.